These 6 T cell receptor beta chains came from one sample sequenced in a study of cytomegalovirus exposure and HLA in healthy donors. PCR primers comprised 60 Vbeta and 13 Jbeta primers. This table comes from immunoSEQ multiplex PCR, and its TCRdb copy is limited to in-frame clones, with some not included. The sample has 200,000 or so clones, 87% seen once; the top ten hold 1.3%. Sequencing was done on a sample of PBMCs. These receptors were taken from a man aged 25-40 years in good health and CMV-seronegative.

This clone appeared a single time. The gene calls are TRBV27 and TRBJ2-1; 7 bases agree with TRBD1. This CDR3 spans 13 amino acids. Trimming removed 6 bases from V and 5 bases from J; junction bases left unmatched: 4. Looked up from germline, CDR1 is MNHEY and CDR2 is SMNVEV (reference sequence). The CDR3 loop is CASRKTGNNEQFF. Written as DNA, the CDR3 is TGTGCCAGCAGGAAGACAGGGAACAATGAGCAGTTCTTC.

The chain combines TRBV19 with TRBJ1-5; 7 bases are shared with TRBD1. Germline V gene sequence: CDR1 LNHDA, CDR2 SQIVND (reference sequence). The CDR3 loop spans 16 amino acids. Unmatched junction bases numbered 11, after V lost 6 bases and J lost 3 bases. The DNA for the CDR3 is TGTGCCAGTAGAGAACTAGGACAGGCCCTCAATCAGCCCCAGCATTTT. This gives the protein CASRELGQALNQPQHF.

The chain employs TRBV4-3 and TRBJ2-1; TRBD1 might be the D (6 bases). V lost 1 base and J 5 bases, leaving 18 bases between the germline ends. The CDR3 runs 17 residues. Germline V gene data show CDR1 as LGHNA and CDR2 as YSLEER. The CDR3 loop is CASSQVGPGAENNEQFF. CDR3 DNA sequence: TGCGCCAGCAGCCAAGTAGGTCCAGGGGCAGAAAACAATGAGCAGTTCTTC.

The gene calls are TRBV6-1 and TRBJ2-7; D remains ambiguous. Trimming left V 10 bases short and J 1 base short, with 20 bases between. There are 15 residues in the CDR3. Germline V gives CDR1 MNHNS, CDR2 SASEGT. CDR3 residues: CATARPSGGSYEQYF. DNA for the CDR3: TGTGCCACCGCTAGACCATCGGGTGGGTCCTACGAGCAGTACTTC.

This clone was found once. The chain uses TRBV14 and TRBJ2-3, with D possibly being TRBD2 (6 bases). Germline V gene sequence: CDR1 SGHDN, CDR2 FVKESK. The CDR3 extends over 16 amino acids. The V and J ends lost 5 bases and 1 base respectively, with 16 bases between them. CDR3 nucleotide sequence: TGTGCCAGCAGCACGCGACTAGTAGGGGGCACAGATACGCAGTATTTT. This codes for CASSTRLVGGTDTQYF.

V is TRBV7-2 and J is TRBJ1-5; maybe TRBD1 (6 bases). The germline CDR1 and CDR2 sequences are SGHTA and FQGNSA. V was clipped by 4 bases and J by 3 bases, with 10 bases between them. The length of the CDR3 is 14 residues. In nucleotides, the CDR3 is TGTGCCAGCAGCTCGGACAGAACCAATCAGCCCCAGCATTTT. Encoded protein: CASSSDRTNQPQHF. Full variable domain (rest looked up from reference TRBV7-2 and TRBJ1-5): GAGVSQSPSNKVTEKGKDVELRCDPISGHTALYWYRQSLGQGLEFLIYFQGNSAPDKSGLPSDRFSAERTGGSVSTLTIQRTQQEDSAVYLCASSSDRTNQPQHFGDGTRLSIL.